These 3 T cell receptor beta chains were all obtained from the same sample, sequenced in a study of post-analysis software for immune sequencing data. Prepared TCR beta cDNA libraries contained unique molecular identifiers. TCRdb re-analysed the PCR reads in MiXCR, keeping a single row per CDR3 protein. The data contain hundreds of thousands of distinct CDR3 sequences, 40% to 55% of them seen just once; the ten biggest clones take up 12%. Study results and limitations: About 5 TRBV segments occurring more often in patients than controls included TRBV5-6, TRBV5-1 and TRBV20-1.

No antigens are known for them. Sequenced sample: blood. The receptors stem from a girl aged 5 to 17 with multiple sclerosis.

V is TRBV20-1 and J is TRBJ2-3; 13 nucleotides align to TRBD2. Germline assignment: CDR1 DFQATT and CDR2 SNEGSKA (reference sequence). The CDR3 contains 16 residues. V gave up 0 bases and J gave up 6 bases; unmatched junction bases: 6. The CDR3 sequence: CSAREWTSGSGDTQYF. The CDR3 DNA reads as TGCAGTGCTAGAGAGTGGACTAGCGGGAGCGGCGATACGCAGTATTTT.

This chain uses TRBV3-1 with TRBJ2-5; no clear D. The length of the CDR3 is 12 residues. V was clipped by 3 bases and J by 4 bases, with 6 bases between them. CDR1 is LGHDT and CDR2 is YNNKEL in the germline V gene (reference sequence). The CDR3 bases are TGTGCCAGCAGCCAGGTTTTAGAGACCCAGTACTTC. It codes for CASSQVLETQYF.

As DNA, the CDR3 is TGCGCCAGCAGGAGGGACAGGGAGACCCAGTACTTC. Its translation: CASRRDRETQYF. The chain has TRBV5-1 and TRBJ2-7, with 8 nucleotides matching TRBD1. The J call may be wrong; the DNA end is better matched by TRBJ2-5. Germline V CDR1 and CDR2: SGHRS, YFSETQ. The CDR3 is 12 residues long.